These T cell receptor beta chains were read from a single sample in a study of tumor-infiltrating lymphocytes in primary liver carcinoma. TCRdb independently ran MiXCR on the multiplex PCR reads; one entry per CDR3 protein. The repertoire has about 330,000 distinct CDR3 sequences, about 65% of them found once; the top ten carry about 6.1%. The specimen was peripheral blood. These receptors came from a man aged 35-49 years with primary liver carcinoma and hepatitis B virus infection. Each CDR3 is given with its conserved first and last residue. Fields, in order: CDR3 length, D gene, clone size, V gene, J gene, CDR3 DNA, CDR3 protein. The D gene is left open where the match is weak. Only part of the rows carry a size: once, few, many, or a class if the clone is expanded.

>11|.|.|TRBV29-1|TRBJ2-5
TGTAGCTTTTGGGGGCCAGAGACCCAGTACTTC
CSFWGPETQYF
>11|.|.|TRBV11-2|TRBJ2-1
TGTGCCAGCGGCTCTCGGGGAGAGCTGTTCTTC
CASGSRGELFF
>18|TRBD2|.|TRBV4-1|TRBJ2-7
TGCGCCAGCAGCGGAGGCACTCGTTCCGGGACTAGACCCTACGAGCAGTACTTC
CASSGGTRSGTRPYEQYF
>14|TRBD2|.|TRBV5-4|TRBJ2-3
TGTGCCAGCAGTTCCGGACTAGTCACAGATACGCAGTATTTT
CASSSGLVTDTQYF
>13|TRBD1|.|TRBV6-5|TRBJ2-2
TGTGCCAGCAGTGGGACAGACACCGGGGAGTGGTTTTTT
CASSGTDTGEWFF
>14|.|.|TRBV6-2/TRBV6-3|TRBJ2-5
TGTGCCAGCACCCTGGGGGGTTCCGAGGAGACCCAGTACTTC
CASTLGGSEETQYF
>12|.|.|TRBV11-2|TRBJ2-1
TGTGCCGGCAGCTTAGTAGGAATTGAGCAATTCTTC
CAGSLVGIEQFF
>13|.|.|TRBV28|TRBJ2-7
TGTGCCAGCAGTTCAAGGTTGTTCTACGAGCAGTACTTC
CASSSRLFYEQYF
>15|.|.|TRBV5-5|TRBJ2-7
TGTGCCAGCAGCTTCGCGGCCCAGGGATCCTACGAGAAGTACTTC
CASSFAAQGSYEKYF
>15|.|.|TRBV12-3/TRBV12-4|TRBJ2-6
TGTGCCAGCAAGTTCTCGGGGGCTGGGACCAACGTCCTGACTTTC
CASKFSGAGTNVLTF
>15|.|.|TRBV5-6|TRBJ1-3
TGTGCCAGCAGCAAGTTTCAGGGCTCTGGAAACACCATATATTTT
CASSKFQGSGNTIYF
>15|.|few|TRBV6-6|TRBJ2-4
TGTGCCAGCAGTTCCCCGGACTTAGCCAAAAACATTCAGTACTTC
CASSSPDLAKNIQYF
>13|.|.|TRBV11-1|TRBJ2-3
TGTGCAAGCAGCTTTGGGGAGCGTGATACGCAGTATTTT
CASSFGERDTQYF
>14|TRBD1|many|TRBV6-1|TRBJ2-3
TGTGCCAGCAAATTGACAGGGAACACAGATACGCAGTATTTT
CASKLTGNTDTQYF
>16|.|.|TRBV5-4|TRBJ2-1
TGTGCCAGCAGCCCAGGGCTAGCGATATCCTACAATGAGCAGTTCTTC
CASSPGLAISYNEQFF
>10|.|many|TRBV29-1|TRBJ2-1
TGCAGCGGTAAAAGTCTAGAGCAGTTCTTC
CSGKSLEQFF
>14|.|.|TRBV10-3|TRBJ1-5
TGTGCCACAGGAGTCCAGGGTAGCAATCAGCCCCAGGATTTT
CATGVQGSNQPQDF
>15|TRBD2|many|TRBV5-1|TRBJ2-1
TGCGCCAGCAGCATGACCGGGACTAGGCCCACGGGAGTTTTCTTC
CASSMTGTRPTGVFF
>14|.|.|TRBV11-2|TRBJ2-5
TGTACCAGCAGCTTAGGGGTGGCTTTAGGGACCCAGTACTTC
CTSSLGVALGTQYF
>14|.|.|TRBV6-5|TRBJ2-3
TGTGCCAGCACTTTGACACCGCGCGCAGATACGCAGTATTTT
CASTLTPRADTQYF
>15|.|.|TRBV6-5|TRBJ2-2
TGTGCCAGCAGTTACAGGGACTTGAACACCCGGGAGCTGTTTTTT
CASSYRDLNTRELFF
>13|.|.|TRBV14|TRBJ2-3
TGTGTCAGCAGCCCCGCCACTTTTGGTACGCAGTATTTT
CVSSPATFGTQYF
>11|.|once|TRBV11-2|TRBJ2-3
TGTGCCAGCAGCCCCTTCGAGAAACGGTATTTT
CASSPFEKRYF
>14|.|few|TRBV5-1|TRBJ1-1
TGCGCCAGCAGCTATGAGGGGAGGGCCACTGAAGCTTTCTTT
CASSYEGRATEAFF
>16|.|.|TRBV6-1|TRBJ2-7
TGTGCCAGCAGCGAGGCTCATTCGCAGGGTTTCTGCGAGCAGTACTTC
CASSEAHSQGFCEQYF
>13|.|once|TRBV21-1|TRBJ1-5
TGTGCCAGCAGCAAACGTAGCAATCAGCCCCAGCATTTT
CASSKRSNQPQHF
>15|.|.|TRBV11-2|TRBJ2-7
TGTGCCAGCAGCTTAGGACTACCACGGTCCTACGAGCGGTACTTC
CASSLGLPRSYERYF
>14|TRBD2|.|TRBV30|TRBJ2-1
TGTGCCTGGAGCTCTAGCGGGGAGTCCGGGACAGATAACTTC
CAWSSSGESGTDNF
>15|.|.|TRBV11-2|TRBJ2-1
TGTGCCAACAGCTTAGGACTGGGCTCCTACAATGAGCAGCTCTTC
CANSLGLGSYNEQLF
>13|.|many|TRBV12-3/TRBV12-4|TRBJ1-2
TGTGCCAGCAGCCCACAGGGATACTATGGCTACACCTTC
CASSPQGYYGYTF
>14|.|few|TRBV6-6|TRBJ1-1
TGTGCCAGCAGTCGAACACACGAGAACACTGAAGCTTTCTTT
CASSRTHENTEAFF
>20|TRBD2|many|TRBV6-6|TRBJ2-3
TGTGCCAGCAGTAAGCGTAGCGGGGCTAGCCCTCAGCGGGGCACAGATACGCAGTATTTT
CASSKRSGASPQRGTDTQYF
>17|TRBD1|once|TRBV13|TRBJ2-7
TGTGCCAGCAACCCCAACCCTCTGACAGGGGGGCCCTACGAGCAGTACTTC
CASNPNPLTGGPYEQYF
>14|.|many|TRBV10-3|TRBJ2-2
TGTGCCATCAGTGAAAATGGTGTCACCGGGGAGCTGTTTTTT
CAISENGVTGELFF
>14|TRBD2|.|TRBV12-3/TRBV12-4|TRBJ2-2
TGTGCCAGCGGACTAGCGGGAGTCACCGGGGAGCTGTTTTTT
CASGLAGVTGELFF
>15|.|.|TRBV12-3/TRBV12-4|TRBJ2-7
TGTGCCGGCAGTTCCGCGGCGGGACTCGGCTACGAGCAGTACTTC
CAGSSAAGLGYEQYF
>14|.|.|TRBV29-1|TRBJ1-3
TGCAGAGTTGATCGGCAGAACTCTGGAAACACCATATATTTT
CRVDRQNSGNTIYF
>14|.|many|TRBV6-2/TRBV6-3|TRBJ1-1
TGTGCCAGCAGTCCACCCTTCGGGGACACTGAAGCTTTCTTT
CASSPPFGDTEAFF
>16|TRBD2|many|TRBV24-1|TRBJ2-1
TGTGCCACCAGTTCTGGACTAGCGGGATCGTACAATGAGCAGTTCTTC
CATSSGLAGSYNEQFF
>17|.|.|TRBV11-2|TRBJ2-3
TGTGCCAGCAGCCGACCGATAGTTTCCTTTAGCTCAGATACGCAGTATTTT
CASSRPIVSFSSDTQYF
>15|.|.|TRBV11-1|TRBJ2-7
TGTGCCAGCGGCTTATTATACGGGGGAAACTACGAGCAGTACTTC
CASGLLYGGNYEQYF
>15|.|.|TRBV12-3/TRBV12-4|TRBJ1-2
TGTACCAGCAGTTTAGATCCGGGGTTGGAGTATGGCTACACCTTC
CTSSLDPGLEYGYTF
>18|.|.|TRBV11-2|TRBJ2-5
TGTGCCAGTAGCATAGCGAGGCTAGCCCTGGGAAAAAGAGAGACCCAGTACTTC
CASSIARLALGKRETQYF
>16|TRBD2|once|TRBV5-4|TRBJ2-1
TGTGCCAGCAGCTTGGCCCCAGCGGGAGGCTACAATGAGCAGTTCTTC
CASSLAPAGGYNEQFF
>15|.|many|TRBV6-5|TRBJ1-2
TGTGCCAGCAGTTACTCGCGGGGAAACTACTATGGCTACACCTTC
CASSYSRGNYYGYTF
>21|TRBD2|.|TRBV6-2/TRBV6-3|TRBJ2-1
TGTGCCGGCAATTACGCCCTTGGGACTAGCGGGCGTCCGGGGTCCTACAATGAGCAGTTCTTC
CAGNYALGTSGRPGSYNEQFF
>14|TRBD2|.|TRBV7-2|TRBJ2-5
TGTGCCAGCAGCCTGGGACTAGTCCAAGAGACCCAGTACTTC
CASSLGLVQETQYF
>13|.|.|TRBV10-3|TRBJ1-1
TGTGCCATCAGTGGGCGGGCTCATGTCGGAGTCTTCTTT
CAISGRAHVGVFF